Given below is one T cell receptor (beta chain) in context. The antigen this receptor binds is unknown. Base qualities are not recorded, but no much larger clone differs from it by a single base. The sample originates from a study of shared clonotypes between healthy human individuals (dated by TCRdb to 2018 to 2021). Regarding the complete study: The cohort included three men and two women between 18 and 49 years of age. For each donor, CD4 naive and CD4 memory were each given three plates, CD8 naive was given two plates, and CD8 memory was given one plate. The study deeply sequenced blood TCR repertoires of about 5 healthy adults to estimate repertoire size and the extent of clonotype sharing between individuals. To increase sequencing depth and limit assay-specific biases, different laboratories used diverse techniques to prepare libraries and sequence TCR repertoires. Leukapheresis yielded between about 0.85 and 9 billion PBMCs per donor.

General conclusions and limits of the study: Pairwise subsampling led to the expectation that sequencing depth would affect the degree of clonotype sharing among donors. Only blood was sampled, and tissue TCR repertoires likely differ from those in blood. The small number of donors limited the genetic and exposure-history diversity represented. Incomplete sequencing was indicated by rarefaction of sorted-subset datasets, despite the large sequencing depth. Compared with non-shared clonotypes, the clonotypes found in all four sorted-subset donors had higher generation probabilities. Across a handful of donors, about 4.5% of naive CD4, approximately 3.6% of naive CD8, around 2.1% of memory CD4, and 0.4% of memory CD8 clonotypes were shared. Estimated clonotype richness was generally larger for naive than for memory subsets.

The donors were healthy, HIV-negative adults with no recently reported acute infections or vaccinations. All donors were Caucasian adults living in Nashville, Tennessee, USA. CD4+ T cells were enriched by magnetic negative selection, after which naive cells were positively selected on CD45RA and the negative fraction was taken as the memory subset. Blood was collected by leukapheresis, and PBMCs were isolated by Ficoll-Histopaque density gradient centrifugation and then cryopreserved in liquid nitrogen vapor phase. Analytical flow cytometry was used to check the purity and quantity of every magnetically sorted T cell population. From each sorted fraction, genomic DNA was isolated and quantified by UV absorbance on a Nanodrop 2000c. TCR CDR3 regions were amplified from genomic DNA by multiplex PCR using the deep immunoSEQ assay. Extracted genomic DNA from each cell subset was spread evenly across all wells of several immunoSEQ 96-well plates, with each plate serving as a replicate. For sorted subsets, roughly 200 ng of genomic DNA, equivalent to 25,000 to 35,000 T cell genomes, went into each replicate PCR. The purified libraries were quantified using a Qubit 3.0 fluorometer, sized with a Bioanalyzer 2100, and then quantified again using the KAPA Library Quantification kit. Every immunoSEQ 96-well plate was sequenced on a separate single-read 150-cycle Illumina NextSeq 550 flow cell. The study's processing was this. Because the immunoSEQ output held only junctional sequences and lacked quality scores, the filtering could not match the filtering applied to full-length reads. To assign V/J genes and CDR3, sequences were annotated against IMGT germline references using PyIR, a Python wrapper for IgBLAST v1.9. Reads with weak V/J assignments (E-value above 1e-6), missing CDR3, stop codons, out-of-frame junctions, or ambiguous translated residues were removed. V3J clonotypes were defined as sequences sharing an identical inferred V gene, J gene, and CDR3 amino acid sequence. Percentage overlap between repertoires was calculated by dividing the number of shared unique clonotypes by the size of the smaller repertoire. Richness of each repertoire was evaluated using RTK rarefaction, the Chao1 estimator, and Recon v2.1 estimates of unobserved clonotypes. Generation probabilities were computed with OLGA for all TCRbeta clonotypes obtained by the gDNA method from a few donors. TCRdb holds this immuneACCESS table with in-frame rearrangements only. Some clones are missing; in checked studies, unresolved V genes explain under half, and the rest has no known cause. D and trimming were read from the DNA, whereas the V and J calls and clone size are those reported in that table. Here the sample has more than 2,000,000 clones; roughly 93% occur a single time. The top ten clones comprise 0.39% of the sample.

The clonotype comes from a man younger than 35 in good health. Some clones in this sample may be carry-over from other donors' samples. Input material: naive CD4+ T cells from PBMCs. The meaning of the sample's cell subset or site label: CD45RA+ positively selected.

The encoded CDR3 is CASSVGIGSPGREAFF. The DNA is TGTGCCAGCAGCGTAGGTATAGGATCACCGGGACGAGAAGCTTTCTTT. The sequence links TRBV9 to TRBJ1-1; TRBD1 is possibly the D segment (5 matching bases). V is reduced by 0 bases and J by 8 bases, leaving a spacing of 20 bases between them. Including the terminal cysteine and phenylalanine, the CDR3 comprises 16 residues. The entry retains the CDR3 DNA only, 48 bases that are in frame from base 1. CDR1 SGDLS and CDR2 YYNGEE were looked up in the germline V gene.